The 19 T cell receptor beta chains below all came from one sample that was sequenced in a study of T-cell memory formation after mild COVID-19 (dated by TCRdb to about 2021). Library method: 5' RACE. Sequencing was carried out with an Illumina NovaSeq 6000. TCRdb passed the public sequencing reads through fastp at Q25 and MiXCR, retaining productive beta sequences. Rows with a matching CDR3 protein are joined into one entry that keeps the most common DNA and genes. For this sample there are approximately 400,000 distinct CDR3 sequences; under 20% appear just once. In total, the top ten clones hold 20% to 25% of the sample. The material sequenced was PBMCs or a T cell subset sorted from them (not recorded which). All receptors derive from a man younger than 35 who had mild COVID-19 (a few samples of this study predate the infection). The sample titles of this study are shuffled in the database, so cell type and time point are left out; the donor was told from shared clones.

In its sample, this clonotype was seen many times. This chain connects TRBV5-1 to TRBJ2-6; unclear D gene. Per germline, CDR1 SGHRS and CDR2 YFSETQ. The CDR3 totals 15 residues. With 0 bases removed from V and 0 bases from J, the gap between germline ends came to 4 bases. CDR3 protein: CASSLGVSGANVLTF. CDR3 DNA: TGCGCCAGCAGCTTGGGAGTCTCTGGGGCCAACGTCCTGACTTTC.

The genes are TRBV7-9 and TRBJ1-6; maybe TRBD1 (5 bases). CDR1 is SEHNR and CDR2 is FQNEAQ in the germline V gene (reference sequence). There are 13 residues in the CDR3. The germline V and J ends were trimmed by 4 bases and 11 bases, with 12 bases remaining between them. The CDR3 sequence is CASSSWRGAPLHF. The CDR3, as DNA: TGTGCCAGCAGCTCCTGGAGGGGTGCACCCCTCCACTTT.

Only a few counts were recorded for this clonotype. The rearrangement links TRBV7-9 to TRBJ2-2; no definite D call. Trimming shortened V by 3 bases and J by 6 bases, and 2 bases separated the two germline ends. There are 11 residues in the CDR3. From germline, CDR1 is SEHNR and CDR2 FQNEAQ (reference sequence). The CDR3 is CASSFAGELFF. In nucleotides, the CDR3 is TGTGCCAGCAGCTTCGCCGGGGAGCTGTTTTTT.

The DNA of the CDR3 is TGTGCCAGCTCGTGGGCTTCCTCGGGGGAGCAGTACGTC. Encoded protein: CASSWASSGEQYV. The chain uses TRBV6-6 and TRBJ2-7; D may be TRBD2 (5 bases). V was trimmed by 8 bases and J by 7 bases, leaving 18 bases between them. Germline V lookup: CDR1 MNHNY, CDR2 SVGAGI (reference sequence). This CDR3 contains 13 residues.

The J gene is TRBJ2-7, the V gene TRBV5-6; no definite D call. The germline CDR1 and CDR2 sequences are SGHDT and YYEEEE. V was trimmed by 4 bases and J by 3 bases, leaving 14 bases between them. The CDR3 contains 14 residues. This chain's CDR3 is CASSVMYGYYEQYF. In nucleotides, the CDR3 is TGTGCCAGCAGCGTTATGTACGGTTACTACGAGCAGTACTTC. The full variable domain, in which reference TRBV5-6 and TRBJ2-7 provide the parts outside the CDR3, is DAGVTQSPTHLIKTRGQQVTLRCSPKSGHDTVSWYQQALGQGPQFIFQYYEEEERQRGNFPDRFSGHQFPNYSSELNVNALLLGDSALYLCASSVMYGYYEQYFGPGTRLTVT.

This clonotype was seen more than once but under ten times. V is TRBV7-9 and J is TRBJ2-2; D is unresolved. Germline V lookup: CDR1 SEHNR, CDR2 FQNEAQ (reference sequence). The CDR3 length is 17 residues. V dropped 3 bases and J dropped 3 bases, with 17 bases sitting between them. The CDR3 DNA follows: TGTGCCAGCAGCTTGGGTGACCCAGCCCCTTACACCGGGGAGCTGTTTTTT. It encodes CASSLGDPAPYTGELFF.

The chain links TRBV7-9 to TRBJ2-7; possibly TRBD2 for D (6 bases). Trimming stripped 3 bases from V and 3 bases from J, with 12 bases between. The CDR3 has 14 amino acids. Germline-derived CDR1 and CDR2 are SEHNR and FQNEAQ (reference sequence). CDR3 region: CASSFGGKIYEQYF. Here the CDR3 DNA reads TGTGCCAGCAGCTTTGGAGGGAAGATCTACGAGCAGTACTTC. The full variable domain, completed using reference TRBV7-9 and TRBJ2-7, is DTGVSQNPRHKITKRGQNVTFRCDPISEHNRLYWYRQTLGQGPEFLTYFQNEAQLEKSRLLSDRFSAERPKGSFSTLEIQRTEQGDSAMYLCASSFGGKIYEQYFGPGTRLTVT.

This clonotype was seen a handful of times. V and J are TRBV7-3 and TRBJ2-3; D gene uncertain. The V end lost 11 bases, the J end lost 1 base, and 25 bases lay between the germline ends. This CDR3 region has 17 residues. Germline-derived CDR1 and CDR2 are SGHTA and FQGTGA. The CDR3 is CAPRSPGPPWCTDTQYF. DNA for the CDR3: TGTGCCCCCCGATCCCCCGGGCCCCCATGGTGCACAGATACGCAGTATTTT.

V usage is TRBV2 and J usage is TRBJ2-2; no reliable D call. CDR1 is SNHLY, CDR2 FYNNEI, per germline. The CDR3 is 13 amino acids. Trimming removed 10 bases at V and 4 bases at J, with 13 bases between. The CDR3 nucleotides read TGTGCCATCCGTGACAAGGCCACCGGGGAGCTGTTTTTT. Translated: CAIRDKATGELFF.

CDR3 nucleotide sequence: TGTGCCGTCGGTCGCGGGAAGTCCGCGTGGTATAATTCACCCCTCCACTTT. Its translation: CAVGRGKSAWYNSPLHF. V and J are TRBV6-2 or TRBV6-3 and TRBJ1-6; D uncertain. The CDR3 spans 17 residues. The ends were cut back, 11 bases at V and 4 bases at J, with 24 bases in the middle. Germline V gives CDR1 MNHEY, CDR2 SVGEGT.

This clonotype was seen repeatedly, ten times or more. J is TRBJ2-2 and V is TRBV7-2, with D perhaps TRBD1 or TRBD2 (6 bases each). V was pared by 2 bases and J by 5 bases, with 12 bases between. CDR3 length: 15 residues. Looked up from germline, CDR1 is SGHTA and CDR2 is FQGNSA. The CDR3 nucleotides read TGTGCCAGCAGCTTATTCCAAGGGGGGACCGGGGAGCTGTTTTTT. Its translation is CASSLFQGGTGELFF.

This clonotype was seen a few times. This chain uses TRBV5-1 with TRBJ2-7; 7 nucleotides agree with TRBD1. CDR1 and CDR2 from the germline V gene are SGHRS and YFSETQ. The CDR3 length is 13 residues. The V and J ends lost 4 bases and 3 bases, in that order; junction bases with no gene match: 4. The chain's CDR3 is CASSAGQDYEQYF. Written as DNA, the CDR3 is TGCGCCAGCAGCGCCGGACAGGACTACGAGCAGTACTTC.

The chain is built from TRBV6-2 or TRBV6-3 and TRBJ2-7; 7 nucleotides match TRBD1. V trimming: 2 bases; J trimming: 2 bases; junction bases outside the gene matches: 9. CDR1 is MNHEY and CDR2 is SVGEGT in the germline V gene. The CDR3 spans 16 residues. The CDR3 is CASSYPLTGYPYEQYF. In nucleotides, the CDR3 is TGTGCCAGCAGTTACCCCCTGACAGGGTATCCCTACGAGCAGTACTTC.

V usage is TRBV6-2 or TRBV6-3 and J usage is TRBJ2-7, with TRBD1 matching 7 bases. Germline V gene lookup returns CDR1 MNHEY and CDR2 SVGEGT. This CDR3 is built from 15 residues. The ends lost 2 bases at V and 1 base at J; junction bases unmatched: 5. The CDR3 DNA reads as TGTGCCAGCAGTTACAACCGGGGACAGTCCTACGAGCAGTACTTC. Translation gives CASSYNRGQSYEQYF.

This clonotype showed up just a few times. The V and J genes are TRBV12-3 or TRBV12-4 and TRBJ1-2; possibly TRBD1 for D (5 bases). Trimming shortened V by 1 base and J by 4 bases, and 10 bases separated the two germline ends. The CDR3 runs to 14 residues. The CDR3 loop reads CASSLGSGLYGYTF. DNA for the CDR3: TGTGCCAGCAGTTTAGGATCAGGGCTCTATGGCTACACCTTC.

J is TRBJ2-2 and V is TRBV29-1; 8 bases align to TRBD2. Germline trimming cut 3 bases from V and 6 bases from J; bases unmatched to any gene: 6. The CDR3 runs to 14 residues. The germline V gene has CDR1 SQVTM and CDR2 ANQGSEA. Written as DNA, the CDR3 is TGCAGCGTTGACGGGGGGGGAATGGCCGGGGAGCTGTTTTTT. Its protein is CSVDGGGMAGELFF.

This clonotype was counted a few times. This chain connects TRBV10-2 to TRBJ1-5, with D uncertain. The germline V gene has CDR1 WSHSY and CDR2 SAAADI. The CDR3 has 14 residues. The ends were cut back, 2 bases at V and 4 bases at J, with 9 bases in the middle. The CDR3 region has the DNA TGCGCCAGCAGTGAGATTCGTGCAAATCAGCCCCAGCATTTT. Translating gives CASSEIRANQPQHF.

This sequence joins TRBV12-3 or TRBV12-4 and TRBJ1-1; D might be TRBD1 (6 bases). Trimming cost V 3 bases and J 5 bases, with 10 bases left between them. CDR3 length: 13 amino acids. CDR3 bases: TGTGCCAGCAGTTTTGCAGGGGTAACTGAAGCTTTCTTT. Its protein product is CASSFAGVTEAFF.

The DNA of the CDR3 is TGCGCCAGCAGCCCAATGACAGGGCAGGGAGAAAAACTGTTTTTT. Its translation is CASSPMTGQGEKLFF. The chain combines TRBV4-1 with TRBJ1-4, with TRBD1 identical over 7 bases. After removal of 4 bases from V and 8 bases from J, the junction contained 10 bases not matched to a gene. This CDR3 region has 15 residues. Looked up from germline, CDR1 is MGHRA and CDR2 is YSYEKL.